This T cell receptor (beta chain) was recorded in a study of T-cell reconstitution after alpha-beta-depleted transplantation in children. Study results and caveats: Most T-cell counts and diversity one year after the transplant came from T cells that were newly produced. Expanded graft clones, several hundred of them, were reportedly the source of alpha-beta T cells about two months after transplant.

For this clonotype: Antigen specificity is unknown.

Germline V gives CDR1 MNHEY, CDR2 SVGEGT. V lost 5 bases, J lost 4 bases, and 17 bases lay in between. CDR3 length equals 15 residues. Preparing the TCRbeta library involved the use of unique molecular identifiers. A single record per CDR3 protein comes from TCRdb applying MiXCR to the PCR reads. The sample includes fewer than 550,000 distinct CDR3 sequences, about 17% of them seen just once. Material: PBMCs, mostly from graft donor cells, obtained 360 days after TCRalphabeta/CD19-depleted stem cell transplant. The clonotype originates from a boy under two years old who had a stem cell transplant for Wiskott-Aldrich syndrome, so the T cells may come from the graft donor. The chain recombines TRBV6-2 or TRBV6-3 with TRBJ1-2; D remains ambiguous. The CDR3 DNA reads TGTGCCAGCAGTACTCCGACGGGGTACAGCTATGGCTACACCTTC. Amino acids: CASSTPTGYSYGYTF.